The 2 T cell receptor beta chains reported below all come from one sample, sequenced in a study of beta chain features in type 1 diabetes. Overall study findings and caveats: For Type 1 diabetes patients, all four CD4+ subsets carried TCRB CDR3s that were moderately but significantly shorter.

These receptors are not linked to any known antigen. The authors reverse transcribed all of the isolated RNA, so sequencing captured expressed TCRB transcripts. Sequencing used immunoSEQ multiplex PCR; TCRdb keeps in-frame clones, though not all of them. The data show over 150,000 clones, about 7.8% seen once. The sequencing sample was made of central memory CD4+ T cells from blood. Receptor source: a woman in her thirties or forties with type 1 diabetes.

This clone was counted only a few times. V is TRBV4-1 and J is TRBJ1-1; weak D call: TRBD1 (5 bases). This CDR3 contains 15 residues. CDR1 MGHRA and CDR2 YSYEKL come from the germline V gene. Trimming stripped 7 bases from V and 1 base from J, with 16 bases between. CDR3 amino acids: CASTGWGEANTEAFF. The CDR3 region has the DNA TGCGCCAGCACCGGGTGGGGGGAGGCGAACACTGAAGCTTTCTTT.

This clone turned up a few times. The V gene is TRBV5-6, the J gene TRBJ2-7; D is perhaps TRBD1 (6 bases). The CDR3 has 18 amino acids. Germline V gene data show CDR1 as SGHDT and CDR2 as YYEEEE. V was shortened by 1 base and J by 4 bases, with 24 bases between the two germline ends. This CDR3 reads CASSLFVQGPSHLYEQYF. CDR3 coding DNA: TGTGCCAGCAGCTTGTTCGTGCAGGGGCCGTCACACCTATACGAGCAGTACTTC.